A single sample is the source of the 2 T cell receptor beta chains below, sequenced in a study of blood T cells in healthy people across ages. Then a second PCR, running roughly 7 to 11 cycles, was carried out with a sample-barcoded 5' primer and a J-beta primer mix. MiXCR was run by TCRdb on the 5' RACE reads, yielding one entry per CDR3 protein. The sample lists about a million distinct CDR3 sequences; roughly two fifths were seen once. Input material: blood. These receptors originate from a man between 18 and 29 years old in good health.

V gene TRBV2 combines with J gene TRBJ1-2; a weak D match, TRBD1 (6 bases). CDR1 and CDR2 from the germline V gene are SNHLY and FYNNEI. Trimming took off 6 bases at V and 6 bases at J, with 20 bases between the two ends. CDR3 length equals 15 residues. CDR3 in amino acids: CASREIDRDKNGYTF. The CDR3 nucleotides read TGTGCCAGCAGAGAAATAGACCGGGACAAGAATGGCTACACCTTC.

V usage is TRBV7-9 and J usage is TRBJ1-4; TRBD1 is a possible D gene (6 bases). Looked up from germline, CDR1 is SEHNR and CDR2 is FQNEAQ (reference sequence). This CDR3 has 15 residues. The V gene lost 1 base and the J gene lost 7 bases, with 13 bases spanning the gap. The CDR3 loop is CASSLGLQGGEKLFF. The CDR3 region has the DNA TGTGCCAGCAGCTTAGGGTTACAGGGAGGTGAAAAACTGTTTTTT.